This T cell receptor (beta chain) was identified in a study of blood T cell repertoires in COVID-19. Study-wide context: Both acute and convalescent COVID-19 samples were obtained from the United States, Italy and Spain.

Each exposed participant met a COVID-19 case in the 2 weeks preceding study entry. Sequencing was performed with immunoSEQ multiplex PCR; in TCRdb, only in-frame clones are kept and a portion is missing. Among about 270,000 clones listed, around 93% were seen once. This CDR3 has 14 residues. The V gene lost 0 bases and the J gene lost 3 bases, with 8 bases spanning the gap. Germline V gene data show CDR1 as MNHNY and CDR2 as SVGAGI (reference sequence). Sequences were obtained from PBMCs or T cells enriched from blood (not recorded which). The sequence derives from a man aged 40-49 years who had been exposed to COVID-19. The rearrangement links TRBV6-6 to TRBJ1-1; D is uncertain. The CDR3 loop is CASSYSSGDTEAFF. DNA of the CDR3: TGTGCCAGCAGTTACTCGTCCGGGGACACTGAAGCTTTCTTT.